This paragraph covers one TCR beta chain sequence. From germline, CDR1 is GTSNPN and CDR2 SVGIG (reference sequence). The V gene lost 3 bases and the J gene lost 0 bases, with 12 bases spanning the gap. This CDR3 has 15 residues. The data belong to a study of blood T cell repertoires in COVID-19. As for the study in general: Samples representing acute and convalescent COVID-19 were sourced from the United States, Italy and Spain. Sources were T cells, B-cell-depleted T cells, or PBMCs; the material itself was cDNA or gDNA.

Patients from Seattle were sampled longitudinally, starting during active infection. As handled by the study authors: Cell counts per sample came from amplifying reference gene primers. Sequencing used immunoSEQ multiplex PCR; TCRdb keeps in-frame clones, though not all of them. V and J calls and clone size are copied from that table; D and trimming were computed from the DNA. The data show 250,000 to 350,000 clones, with about 86% seen just once and approximately 14% held by the top ten. V usage is TRBV30 and J usage is TRBJ1-3; D is ambiguous. The source is a person in their 70s with COVID-19, enrolled during active disease. The sample consisted of peripheral blood. CDR3 sequence: CAWRPSGSSGNTIYF. CDR3 nucleotides: TGTGCCTGGAGGCCATCGGGGAGCTCTGGAAACACCATATATTTT.